This T cell receptor beta chain was profiled in a study of blood T cell repertoires in COVID-19 (dated by TCRdb to the early 2020s). With regard to the full study: Collaborator samples came from the United States, Italy and Spain and covered acute and convalescent phases of COVID-19. The material from the prospective study consisted of cDNA or gDNA derived from T cells, B-cell-depleted T cells, or PBMCs. The repertoires were released in a freely available public database intended as a resource for research on the immune response to SARS-CoV-2. The samples were drawn from the first 160 participants of the ongoing ImmuneRACE study and from 1,254 subjects provided by 6 global collaborators. The dataset comprised deeply sampled blood TCRbeta repertoires from subjects exposed to, actively infected with, or recovered from COVID-19. Where available, HLA class I and class II types were obtained from metadata supplied by the sample provider rather than from assay-based typing. Sample metadata almost always included a de-identified subject ID, COVID-19 status, age in years and sex. Results the study describes overall, beyond this receptor: The quantity of clinical and demographic metadata differed by source and by participant and was supplied without curation.

TCRbeta CDR3 regions were amplified from genomic DNA by means of the immunoSEQ Assay, a bias-controlled multiplex PCR. In the paper's pipeline: Nucleated cell counts per sample were estimated from amplification of reference gene primers within the assay. To quantify the absolute abundance of each unique TCRbeta CDR3 rearrangement, sequence reads were collapsed and filtered. Productive Simpson clonality was computed per sample as the square root of Simpson's diversity index over productive rearrangements. TCRdb took over this immuneACCESS table, retaining in-frame rearrangements with V and J assigned. Such tables are incomplete; in checked studies, under half of the missing clones stem from an unresolved V gene, and the remainder is unexplained. V, J and clone size are taken as reported in that table, and D and trimming were inferred from the DNA itself. The sample yields 200,000 or so clones; 88% were counted once. The ten largest clones capture 1.5% to 2% of the sample.

In regard to this clone: Its specific antigen is unknown. No base quality values were provided; no much bigger clone lies one nucleotide off.

The CDR3 starts with the cysteine, ends with the phenylalanine, and has 15 residues. The read is trimmed to its CDR3 DNA, 45 bases read in frame from base 1. V is cut back by 2 bases and J by 2 bases, with 4 bases in the junction unmatched. CDR1 and CDR2 are drawn from the germline V gene: SGHRS, YFSETQ. Whole blood was collected in K2EDTA tubes by collaborating institutions according to the institutions' own protocols. For TCRbeta analysis, collaborators shipped samples as frozen whole blood, isolated PBMCs, or DNA extracted from either of those sample types. The receptor's source is an older man with acute or convalescent COVID-19. The sequence is built from TRBV5-1 and TRBJ2-7; 10 middle bases align to TRBD2. The specimen was peripheral blood. The CDR3 protein: CASSFGTSATYEQYF. The DNA sequence follows: TGCGCCAGCAGCTTCGGGACTAGCGCCACCTACGAGCAGTACTTC.